This T cell receptor (beta chain) was identified during a study of blood T cell repertoires in COVID-19. The V and J ends lost 3 bases and 0 bases respectively, with 16 bases between them. Germline CDR1 is SQVTM and CDR2 is ANQGSEA. This CDR3 region has 16 residues. Clones were read by immunoSEQ multiplex PCR, and TCRdb kept only the in-frame ones, dropping some. The top ten clones hold approximately 5% of a sample with around 110,000 clones, under 90% of them seen once. The sequencing sample was made of peripheral blood. This sequence originates from a woman between 65 and 79 years old with acute or convalescent COVID-19. The chain has TRBV29-1 and TRBJ2-3; D uncertain. The CDR3, as DNA: TGCAGCGTTGATTCCCGAGGCGGATCTAGCACAGATACGCAGTATTTT. This encodes CSVDSRGGSSTDTQYF.